The 17 T cell receptor beta chains in this list originate from one sample, sequenced in a study of kidney transplant recipient with SARS-CoV-2 infection. TCRdb called the reads again in MiXCR, with one record for every CDR3 protein. The sample lists 200,000 to 300,000 distinct CDR3 sequences; around 30% were seen once. The sample here was a blood sample, taken at baseline and on day 111 from a kidney transplant recipient. Every receptor here comes from a young adult male patient who had COVID-19 and was a kidney transplant recipient. The T cells may come from the graft donor.

The sample holds a few counts of this clonotype. The chain employs TRBV7-9 and TRBJ2-3, with 12 bases aligning to TRBD2. Germline loops: CDR1 SEHNR, CDR2 FQNEAQ (reference sequence). The CDR3 length is 17 residues. With 2 bases clipped from V and 5 bases from J, the junction kept 8 bases outside the gene matches. CDR3 coding DNA: TGTGCCAGCAGCTTACCCGGACTAGCGGGACACGGAGATACGCAGTATTTT. Translating gives CASSLPGLAGHGDTQYF.

This clonotype came up many times. The chain links TRBV29-1 to TRBJ2-3; D is undetermined. The V end lost 2 bases, the J end lost 1 base, and 10 bases lay between the germline ends. Germline CDR1 reads SQVTM; CDR2 reads ANQGSEA. The CDR3 is 14 amino acids. The CDR3 loop is CSVEWPQGTDTQYF. The DNA for the CDR3 is TGCAGCGTTGAATGGCCGCAAGGCACAGATACGCAGTATTTT.

This clonotype has a count of ten or more. The V and J genes are TRBV20-1 and TRBJ1-5; a possible D gene is TRBD1 (5 bases). From germline, CDR1 is DFQATT and CDR2 SNEGSKA (reference sequence). The V end was cut by 2 bases, the J end by 6 bases, with 23 bases between. The CDR3 loop spans 17 amino acids. The CDR3 loop reads CSARWGQRDLMGQPQHF. The CDR3 bases are TGCAGTGCTAGATGGGGTCAGCGGGACCTCATGGGTCAGCCCCAGCATTTT.

As to this clonotype: A much larger clone lies a single base off, so this may be a read error. V usage is TRBV24-1 and J usage is TRBJ1-2; D gene ambiguous. Per the germline V gene, CDR1 is KGHDR and CDR2 is SFDVKD. The CDR3 runs to 17 residues. V was clipped by 6 bases and J by 4 bases, with 23 bases between them. CDR3 amino acids: CATSTKFSTRKTYGYTF. CDR3 sequence (DNA): TGTGCCACCAGTACAAAATTTAGTACCAGAAAGACCTATGGCTACACCTTC.

In the case of this clonotype: This may be a read error: a much more frequent sequence differs by one nucleotide. V is TRBV5-6 and J is TRBJ1-2, with TRBD1 as a possible D gene (5 bases). Germline V CDR1 and CDR2: SGHDT, YYEEEE. This CDR3 contains 13 residues. The CDR3 DNA sequence: TGTGTCAGCAGCTACGGACGGGGGGGTGGCTACACCTTC. Translated, it gives CVSSYGRGGGYTF.

As for this clonotype: It may be a read error: a sequence one base away is much more abundant. The chain links TRBV6-5 to TRBJ2-7; D may be TRBD2 (6 bases). The germline gives CDR1 MNHEY, CDR2 SVGAGI. The CDR3 is 13 amino acids. The CDR3 coding sequence is TGTGCCGGCAGTTCGGCCCGCGGGACCGAGCAGTACTTC. Its protein product is CAGSSARGTEQYF.

This clonotype has at least ten counts. The gene calls are TRBV20-1 and TRBJ1-1; no firm D call. Germline V gene data show CDR1 as DFQATT and CDR2 as SNEGSKA (reference sequence). V was cut by 2 bases and J by 0 bases, with 10 bases left in between. The CDR3 length is 14 residues. CDR3 loop: CSARSPGVNTEAFF. Written as DNA, the CDR3 is TGCAGTGCTAGATCCCCCGGGGTGAACACTGAAGCTTTCTTT.

This clonotype was recorded many times. The chain is built from TRBV9 and TRBJ2-7, with 10 bases that match TRBD2. The CDR3 spans 15 residues. CDR1 and CDR2 (germline): SGDLS, YYNGEE. Trimming took 3 bases from V and 2 from J; bases not matched to a gene: 5. The CDR3 loop is CASSGGLAVAYEQYF. DNA of the CDR3: TGTGCCAGCAGCGGCGGACTAGCGGTGGCCTACGAGCAGTACTTC.

As concerns this clonotype: A much larger clone sits a single nucleotide away, making a read error possible. This CDR3 is missing its conserved last phenylalanine or tryptophan, likely due to a read error. V usage is TRBV3-1 and J usage is TRBJ1-1; no clear D. Per germline, CDR1 LGHDT and CDR2 YNNKEL (reference sequence). Trimming took 4 bases from V and 4 from J, leaving 22 bases between them. The CDR3 runs to 17 residues. The DNA for the CDR3 is TGTGCCAGCAGCCGGCTGGCTCCCATTTCAATTCGCACTGAAGCTTTCCTT. Protein product: CASSRLAPISIRTEAFL.

With regard to this clonotype: Just one base apart from a much larger clone, this may be a read error. The chain combines TRBV5-4 with TRBJ1-2; 10 bases are a match to TRBD1. CDR1 SGHNT and CDR2 YYREEE come from the germline V gene (reference sequence). With 4 bases clipped from V and 8 bases from J, the junction kept 11 bases outside the gene matches. The CDR3 loop spans 15 amino acids. The CDR3 loop reads CASSAPGQGSGGYTF. The CDR3 nucleotides are TGTGCCAGCAGCGCACCGGGACAGGGGAGTGGAGGCTACACCTTC.

The chain is built from TRBV5-1 and TRBJ2-3; TRBD2 is a possible D gene (6 bases). This CDR3 has 15 amino acids. The germline CDR1 and CDR2 sequences are SGHRS and YFSETQ. Trimming cost V 4 bases and J 4 bases, with 16 bases left between them. For the CDR3, the DNA is TGCGCCAGCAGCCCCGGGGGAGCTGATGCAGATACGCAGTATTTT. Translation: CASSPGGADADTQYF.

Remarks on this clonotype: This may stem from a read error, because a much larger clone lies one nucleotide away. The V and J genes are TRBV20-1 and TRBJ2-7; D is unresolved. Trimming removed 8 bases from V and 2 bases from J, with 19 bases in between. The CDR3 totals 14 residues. CDR1 is DFQATT, CDR2 SNEGSKA, per germline (reference sequence). The CDR3 is CSSLTVQAAYEQYF. CDR3 nucleotides: TGCAGTTCCCTAACGGTCCAGGCGGCCTACGAGCAGTACTTC.

At least ten counts were recorded for this clonotype. V is TRBV6-1 and J is TRBJ1-2; D uncertain. V was pared by 4 bases and J by 4 bases, with 22 bases between. The CDR3 is 17 residues long. Germline V lookup: CDR1 MNHNS, CDR2 SASEGT. The CDR3 is CASSGSVSMRKTYGYTF. CDR3 coding DNA: TGTGCCAGCAGTGGGAGTGTCTCTATGCGAAAGACCTATGGCTACACCTTC.

Of note for this clonotype: A much larger clone differs by one base, so this may be a read error. The gene calls are TRBV12-3 or TRBV12-4 and TRBJ2-1, with 8 nucleotides matching TRBD2. This CDR3 has 15 amino acids. The CDR3 reads CAGSWSSGLYNEQFF. In nucleotides, the CDR3 is TGTGCCGGCAGTTGGTCTAGCGGGCTTTACAATGAGCAGTTCTTC.

The table lists this clonotype with a few counts. This rearrangement joins TRBV19 to TRBJ1-2; D is unresolved. Trimming removed 6 bases from V and 5 bases from J, with 13 bases in between. The CDR3 runs 13 residues. Looked up from germline, CDR1 is LNHDA and CDR2 is SQIVND (reference sequence). The CDR3 protein is CASSPSTEYGYTF. CDR3 coding DNA: TGTGCCAGTAGCCCAAGCACAGAGTATGGCTACACCTTC.

Details on this clonotype: This is likely a read error, given that the CDR3 carries no conserved phenylalanine or tryptophan at its end. The J gene is TRBJ2-7, the V gene TRBV24-1; D is undetermined. CDR1 KGHDR and CDR2 SFDVKD come from the germline V gene. The CDR3 consists of 12 residues. The DNA for the CDR3 is TGTGCCACCGGTGATTCGAGTTACGAGCAGTACCTC. Its protein product is CATGDSSYEQYL.

This clonotype was observed at least ten times. This sequence joins TRBV8-2 and TRBJ2-6. TRBV8-2 is described as a pseudogene. This CDR3 comprises 17 residues. CDR3 sequence reads: CGIMDRITQSRANVLTF. CDR3 nucleotide sequence: TGTGGCATAATGGATAGGATAACACAAAGTCGGGCCAACGTCCTGACTTTC.